The rows below give T cell receptor beta chains drawn from one sample of a study of T cell repertoires in cytomegalovirus infection. TCRdb re-called the reads through MiXCR, storing one row per CDR3 protein. The sample lists 750,000 to 950,000 distinct CDR3 sequences; about 29% were seen once. These receptors lack a known antigen. The sample here was cultured CD8+ T cells from PBMCs, taken from culture after CMV antigen stimulation. All receptors come from a human donor in good health (CMV status not recorded). Some clones in this sample may be carry-over from other donors' samples. Both conserved end residues are part of each CDR3. A D gene is named only where the DNA matches it firmly. Not all rows give a size; the values are once, few, many and, for expanded clones, a class.

J,size,V,D,CDR3,DNA
TRBJ1-1,.,TRBV18,.,CASSRGRGMGVSEAFF,TGTGCCAGCTCCCGGGGGCGAGGCATGGGGGTATCCGAAGCTTTCTTT
TRBJ2-3,few,TRBV27,TRBD2,CASSYGGFDTQYF,TGTGCCAGCAGTTACGGGGGGTTCGATACGCAGTATTTT
TRBJ1-1,.,TRBV3-1,TRBD1,CASSQEVRGREAFF,TGTGCCAGCAGCCAAGAGGTCAGGGGGCGTGAAGCTTTCTTT
TRBJ2-3,few,TRBV2,.,CASRGSVDTQYF,TGTGCCAGCAGGGGTAGCGTAGATACGCAGTATTTT
TRBJ1-2,.,TRBV6-1,.,CASSDPWGPGYTF,TGTGCCAGCAGTGACCCTTGGGGGCCTGGCTACACCTTC
TRBJ2-3,many,TRBV19,TRBD2,CASSTGTSGADTQYF,TGTGCCAGTAGTACTGGGACTAGCGGGGCAGATACGCAGTATTTT
TRBJ1-5,once,TRBV27,.,CASSLARYQPQHF,TGTGCCAGCAGTTTAGCTCGATATCAGCCCCAGCATTTT
TRBJ1-4,.,TRBV13,.,CASSLAEAGTISEKLFF,TGCGCCAGCAGCTTGGCCGAAGCAGGGACAATCAGCGAAAAACTGTTTTTT
TRBJ1-1,few,TRBV12-3/TRBV12-4,.,CASSLTTTSNTEAFF,TGTGCCAGCAGTTTAACGACGACCTCGAACACTGAAGCTTTCTTT
TRBJ2-3,.,TRBV19,TRBD1,CASSPGTADTQYF,TGTGCCAGTAGTCCCGGGACAGCAGATACGCAGTATTTT
TRBJ2-2,.,TRBV6-5,TRBD1,CASSYLGQLNTGELFF,TGTGCCAGCAGTTACTTGGGACAGCTGAACACCGGGGAGCTGTTTTTT
TRBJ2-7,many,TRBV7-8,.,CASSLYQTTGKSRYEQYF,TGTGCCAGCAGCTTATACCAAACCACGGGGAAAAGTCGCTACGAGCAGTACTTC
TRBJ2-3,.,TRBV7-6,.,CASSLDFLGDTQYF,TGTGCCAGCAGCTTGGACTTTTTGGGAGATACGCAGTATTTT
TRBJ2-1,few,TRBV7-6,.,CASSVNYNEQFF,TGTGCCAGCAGCGTAAACTACAATGAGCAGTTCTTC
TRBJ2-1,.,TRBV7-9,TRBD1,CASRTFPDRGYNEQFF,TGTGCCAGCAGGACATTCCCGGACAGGGGATACAATGAGCAGTTCTTC
TRBJ2-3,few,TRBV4-1,.,CASSQGLRRSDTQYF,TGCGCCAGCAGCCAAGGCTTAAGACGGTCAGATACGCAGTATTTT
TRBJ2-1,once,TRBV11-2,.,CASTQGYNEQFF,TGTGCCAGCACCCAAGGTTACAATGAGCAGTTCTTC
TRBJ1-2,.,TRBV9,.,CASSVVEDVNTYGYTF,TGTGCCAGCAGCGTAGTAGAGGACGTAAATACTTATGGCTACACCTTC
TRBJ2-5,.,TRBV10-2,TRBD2,CASSESVAGGARTQYF,TGCGCCAGCAGTGAGTCGGTAGCGGGTGGGGCGCGGACCCAGTACTTC
TRBJ2-7,few,TRBV7-9,TRBD2,CASSQPGGVALYEQYF,TGTGCCAGCAGCCAACCGGGGGGAGTAGCTCTCTACGAGCAGTACTTC
TRBJ2-1,few,TRBV7-9,.,CASSSPGGPSYNEQFF,TGTGCCAGCAGCAGTCCCGGGGGACCCTCCTACAATGAGCAGTTCTTC
TRBJ2-3,.,TRBV27,TRBD2,CASSFHPPSGVTDTQYF,TGTGCCAGCAGCTTCCATCCCCCTAGCGGGGTCACAGATACGCAGTATTTT
TRBJ1-1,few,TRBV7-9,.,CASSPPVQRTTEAFF,TGTGCCAGCAGCCCTCCGGTACAGAGGACCACTGAAGCTTTCTTT
TRBJ1-5,once,TRBV19,.,CASRRGGGNQPQHF,TGTGCCAGTAGACGAGGGGGAGGCAATCAGCCCCAGCATTTT
TRBJ1-3,.,TRBV4-2,.,CASSGDDSGNTIYF,TGTGCCAGCAGTGGGGACGACTCTGGAAACACCATATATTTT
TRBJ1-3,.,TRBV2,TRBD1,CASNPQGFFPGNTIYF,TGTGCCAGCAATCCACAGGGGTTCTTTCCTGGAAACACCATATATTTT
TRBJ2-1,.,TRBV27,TRBD1,CASSLWVDRGYNEQFF,TGTGCCAGCAGTTTATGGGTGGACAGGGGGTACAATGAGCAGTTCTTC
TRBJ1-2,.,TRBV2,.,CASSDRANYGYTF,TGTGCCAGCAGTGATAGGGCTAACTATGGCTACACCTTC
TRBJ2-4,.,TRBV19,.,CASSIDLTDAKNIQYF,TGTGCCAGTAGTATAGATTTGACAGATGCCAAAAACATTCAGTACTTC
TRBJ2-5,.,TRBV7-2,TRBD2,CASSPRLAGGRPQETQYF,TGTGCCAGCAGCCCACGACTAGCGGGGGGCCGCCCCCAAGAGACCCAGTACTTC
TRBJ1-1,few,TRBV12-3/TRBV12-4,TRBD1,CASTEPTGSTEAFF,TGTGCCAGCACCGAACCGACAGGGAGTACTGAAGCTTTCTTT
TRBJ1-1,.,TRBV6-2/TRBV6-3,TRBD1,CASSHTGGITEAFF,TGTGCCAGCAGCCATACAGGGGGCATTACTGAAGCTTTCTTT
TRBJ1-1,few,TRBV4-1,.,CASNQGQMNTEAFF,TGCGCCAGCAACCAGGGGCAAATGAACACTGAAGCTTTCTTT
TRBJ2-6,few,TRBV5-4,.,CASSLFGSGANVLTF,TGTGCCAGCAGCTTGTTCGGATCTGGGGCCAACGTCCTGACTTTC
TRBJ1-2,few,TRBV12-3/TRBV12-4,.,CASSLALRHGYTF,TGTGCCAGCAGTTTAGCGCTGAGACATGGCTACACCTTC
TRBJ2-3,few,TRBV28,.,CASSLLWGGSTDTQYF,TGTGCCAGCAGTCTTCTATGGGGCGGTAGCACAGATACGCAGTATTTT
TRBJ2-5,.,TRBV7-8,.,CASSLAWGAGGETQYF,TGTGCCAGCAGCTTAGCATGGGGGGCAGGAGGAGAGACCCAGTACTTC
TRBJ2-7,.,TRBV27,.,CASSDRRFPYEQYF,TGTGCCAGCAGTGACAGGAGATTCCCCTACGAGCAGTACTTC
TRBJ1-5,few,TRBV2,.,CASSGPRGRSNQPQHF,TGTGCCAGCAGTGGCCCCCGGGGTAGGAGCAATCAGCCCCAGCATTTT
TRBJ2-5,.,TRBV2,TRBD1,CASSWDRRETQYF,TGTGCCAGCAGTTGGGACAGACGAGAGACCCAGTACTTC
TRBJ2-5,few,TRBV7-2,TRBD2,CASSTRATSAEETQYF,TGTGCCAGCAGCACTCGAGCGACTAGCGCAGAAGAGACCCAGTACTTC
TRBJ1-2,many,TRBV4-3,.,CASSQGRGSEGYTF,TGCGCCAGCAGCCAAGGGCGAGGTTCGGAGGGCTACACCTTC
TRBJ2-7,few,TRBV7-9,TRBD1,CASSLYPGQGGLGQYEQYF,TGTGCCAGCAGCTTATACCCGGGACAGGGTGGTTTAGGGCAGTACGAGCAGTACTTC
TRBJ1-1,.,TRBV10-3,TRBD1,CAISPVLITGENTEAFF,TGTGCCATCAGTCCCGTCCTCATAACAGGGGAGAACACTGAAGCTTTCTTT
TRBJ2-1,.,TRBV6-2/TRBV6-3,TRBD2,CASSLAGGLWNEQFF,TGTGCCAGCAGTTTAGCGGGGGGGCTTTGGAATGAGCAGTTCTTC
TRBJ1-3,.,TRBV9,.,CASSVGDSGNTIYF,TGTGCCAGCAGCGTAGGTGACTCTGGAAACACCATATATTTT
TRBJ2-1,.,TRBV6-2/TRBV6-3,.,CASRDRGSSYNEQFF,TGTGCCAGCAGGGATCGGGGGAGCTCCTACAATGAGCAGTTCTTC
TRBJ2-2,many,TRBV7-8,TRBD1,CASSFPGQLVNTGELFF,TGTGCCAGCAGCTTTCCGGGACAGCTAGTGAACACCGGGGAGCTGTTTTTT
TRBJ2-7,.,TRBV6-5,.,CASSYGRHYEQYF,TGTGCCAGCAGTTACGGGAGGCACTACGAGCAGTACTTC